One sample yielded the 26 T cell receptor beta chains listed below, sequenced in a study of cytomegalovirus exposure and HLA in healthy donors. The PCR made use of 60 Vbeta and 13 Jbeta primers. Assay: immunoSEQ multiplex PCR; the TCRdb copy retains only in-frame clones and omits some. The table lists around 140,000 clones, 65% to 85% of them singletons, with around 1.5% in the top ten. Sample: PBMCs. All receptors come from a woman between 18 and 29 years old in good health and CMV-seronegative.

The chain couples TRBV10-3 to TRBJ2-7, with a possible D match to TRBD1 (5 bases). V lost 3 bases and J lost 0, with 15 bases in between. CDR3 size: 16 residues. CDR1 ENHRY and CDR2 SYGVKD come from the germline V gene. CDR3 bases: TGTGCCATCAGTGATCGTACACAAGGGGACTCCTACGAGCAGTACTTC. This translates into CAISDRTQGDSYEQYF.

The V gene is TRBV30, the J gene TRBJ2-7; perhaps TRBD2 as D (7 bases). Deletions cut 0 bases from V and 0 bases from J, with 9 bases between. Germline CDR1 GTSNPN, CDR2 SVGIG (reference sequence). The CDR3 sequence is 14 residues long. The CDR3 bases are TGTGCCTGGAGTGTAGGGGGGGCCTCCTACGAGCAGTACTTC. Encoded protein: CAWSVGGASYEQYF.

The rearrangement joins TRBV6-1 to TRBJ2-7; D is perhaps TRBD2 (5 bases). Trimming stripped 2 bases from V and 5 bases from J, with 19 bases between. This CDR3 is built from 16 residues. Germline V gene sequence: CDR1 MNHNS, CDR2 SASEGT. The CDR3 nucleotides read TGTGCCAGCAGTGAAAACGGGAATCCACAAAGAAACGAGCAGTACTTC. Its translation is CASSENGNPQRNEQYF.

The chain carries TRBV5-1 and TRBJ1-2, with 7 bases that match TRBD1. Looked up from germline, CDR1 is SGHRS and CDR2 is YFSETQ. With 4 bases clipped from V and 6 bases from J, the junction kept 6 bases outside the gene matches. CDR3 size: 13 residues. DNA of the CDR3: TGCGCCAGCAGCACCGGACAGGCCGATGGCTACACCTTC. This encodes CASSTGQADGYTF.

This chain uses TRBV5-1 with TRBJ1-1; D unresolved. The CDR3 totals 14 residues. The V gene's germline CDR1 is SGHRS and CDR2 YFSETQ. V shed 0 bases and J shed 0 bases, with 6 bases lying between them. The CDR3 reads CASSLAVLNTEAFF. The DNA of the CDR3 is TGCGCCAGCAGCTTGGCCGTATTGAACACTGAAGCTTTCTTT.

For this clone: One junction end does not reproduce the germline sequence, and a read error may be involved. The genes are TRBV4-2 and TRBJ2-7; 15 bases line up with TRBD2. CDR1 and CDR2 from the germline V gene are LGHNA and YNFKEQ. There are 18 residues in the CDR3. The DNA for the CDR3 is TGTGCCATCAGCACCGGGACTAGCGGGAGGACGCTCTCCTACGAGCAGTACTTC. Translated, it gives CAISTGTSGRTLSYEQYF.

The chain has TRBV19 and TRBJ1-5, with a weak D call TRBD1 (6 bases). The CDR3 is 14 residues long. CDR1 is LNHDA, CDR2 SQIVND, per germline (reference sequence). V shed 6 bases and J shed 6 bases, with 15 bases lying between them. CDR3 sequence (DNA): TGTGCCAGTAGCTACAGGGAAGAGCGTCAGCCCCAGCATTTT. Its protein product is CASSYREERQPQHF.

The chain has TRBV5-1 and TRBJ2-3, with TRBD2 matching 8 bases. Germline trimming cut 4 bases from V and 0 bases from J; bases unmatched to any gene: 7. The CDR3 extends over 16 amino acids. From germline, CDR1 is SGHRS and CDR2 YFSETQ. DNA for the CDR3: TGCGCCAGCAGCCCCCCGACTAGCGAAAGCACAGATACGCAGTATTTT. Translated: CASSPPTSESTDTQYF.

The chain joins TRBV5-1 to TRBJ2-3; D not resolved. The CDR3 consists of 16 residues. Trimming took off 0 bases at V and 4 bases at J, with 15 bases between the two ends. CDR1 and CDR2 (germline): SGHRS, YFSETQ. CDR3 DNA: TGCGCCAGCAGCTTGGTGGCGGATCAACGAGCAGATACGCAGTATTTT. It specifies CASSLVADQRADTQYF.

The chain joins TRBV7-8 to TRBJ2-7; 8 nucleotides match TRBD2. CDR1 is SGHVS and CDR2 is FQNEAQ in the germline V gene. V lost 6 bases, J lost 7 bases, and 8 bases stayed unmatched. This CDR3 is built from 13 residues. For the CDR3, the DNA is TGTGCCAGCAGAGAGCGGGAGTTGGGGGAGCAGTACTTC. This encodes CASRERELGEQYF.

This chain links TRBV13 with TRBJ2-3, with D possibly TRBD2 on 6 matching bases. This CDR3 comprises 14 residues. Germline V CDR1 and CDR2: PRHDT, FYEKMQ (reference sequence). V lost 8 bases and J 0 bases, leaving 12 bases between the germline ends. For the CDR3, the DNA is TGTGCCAGCGGGACTTCAGACAGCACAGATACGCAGTATTTT. Translated, it gives CASGTSDSTDTQYF.

This clone occurred a few times. The rearrangement joins TRBV10-3 to TRBJ1-1; D gene ambiguous. CDR1 is ENHRY and CDR2 is SYGVKD in the germline V gene. The CDR3 covers 15 residues. Deletions cut 7 bases from V and 1 base from J, with 16 bases between. CDR3 sequence reads: CAINGRAPPNTEAFF. The DNA of the CDR3 is TGTGCCATCAATGGGAGGGCCCCCCCGAACACTGAAGCTTTCTTT.

The chain couples TRBV5-1 to TRBJ1-3, with TRBD1 matching over 8 bases. CDR3 length: 15 residues. CDR1 is SGHRS, CDR2 YFSETQ, per germline. With V trimmed by 4 bases and J by 6 bases, 9 bases remained unmatched. The CDR3 loop reads CASSGGTGGENTIYF. Written as DNA, the CDR3 is TGCGCCAGCAGCGGCGGGACAGGAGGTGAAAACACCATATATTTT.

The J gene is TRBJ2-1, the V gene TRBV6-6; 11 bases are shared with TRBD2. CDR3 length equals 15 residues. The germline V gene encodes CDR1 MNHNY and CDR2 SVGAGI (reference sequence). With V trimmed by 7 bases and J by 8 bases, 10 bases remained unmatched. The CDR3 nucleotides are TGTGCCAGCATAGATGGTCGACTAGCGGGGCATGAGCAGTTCTTC. Translating gives CASIDGRLAGHEQFF.

This clone was observed a single time. The rearrangement uses TRBV7-8 and TRBJ2-4, with 7 positions matching TRBD1. After removal of 5 bases from V and 0 bases from J, the junction contained 13 bases not matched to a gene. The germline CDR1 and CDR2 sequences are SGHVS and FQNEAQ. The CDR3 totals 18 residues. The CDR3 DNA sequence: TGTGCCAGCAGCCCTGGACAGGCTGTTAGAGAAGCCAAAAACATTCAGTACTTC. It yields the protein CASSPGQAVREAKNIQYF.

V and J are TRBV30 and TRBJ1-1, with 7 bases lining up with TRBD1. The CDR3 length is 12 residues. In germline, CDR1 is GTSNPN, CDR2 SVGIG (reference sequence). V dropped 8 bases and J dropped 4; count of bases not matched to a gene: 7. The CDR3 DNA sequence: TGTGCCCGAGATAACAGGGGCACTGAAGCTTTCTTT. Translated: CARDNRGTEAFF.

This clone was counted a few times. The chain is built from TRBV4-2 and TRBJ1-5, with 7 nucleotides matching TRBD1. The CDR3 contains 14 residues. CDR1 and CDR2 (germline): LGHNA, YNFKEQ. With 3 bases clipped from V and 5 bases from J, the junction kept 4 bases outside the gene matches. The CDR3 region has the DNA TGTGCCAGCAGCCAGTCCGGACAGGATCAGCCCCAGCATTTT. Amino acids: CASSQSGQDQPQHF.

The rearrangement joins TRBV30 to TRBJ2-7, with D possibly being TRBD2 (7 bases). The CDR3 extends over 14 amino acids. In germline, CDR1 is GTSNPN, CDR2 SVGIG (reference sequence). The V end lost 3 bases, the J end lost 7 bases, and 19 bases lay between the germline ends. The chain's CDR3 is CAWREAGAGREQYF. Written as DNA, the CDR3 is TGTGCCTGGAGGGAGGCGGGGGCAGGTCGGGAGCAGTACTTC.

Only one count was recorded for this clone. V is TRBV10-2 and J is TRBJ2-5; D is unclear. CDR1 WSHSY and CDR2 SAAADI come from the germline V gene. CDR3 length: 13 residues. Trimming cost V 2 bases and J 7 bases, with 11 bases left between them. The DNA of the CDR3 is TGCGCCAGCAGTGAGCCGAAGCCTCGGACCCAGTACTTC. Translation gives CASSEPKPRTQYF.

The chain employs TRBV30 and TRBJ1-4, with D tentatively TRBD1 (6 bases). The germline V gene has CDR1 GTSNPN and CDR2 SVGIG (reference sequence). The length of the CDR3 is 14 residues. The V and J ends lost 5 bases and 8 bases respectively, with 18 bases between them. In nucleotides, the CDR3 is TGTGCCTGGGCCAAACAGGGTGGTATAGAAAAACTGTTTTTT. This encodes CAWAKQGGIEKLFF.

The V and J genes are TRBV19 and TRBJ2-7, with D perhaps TRBD1 (5 bases). Germline CDR1 is LNHDA and CDR2 is SQIVND (reference sequence). CDR3 length: 12 amino acids. Deletions cut 4 bases from V and 6 bases from J, with 10 bases between. The CDR3: CASSKLRGEQYF. CDR3 coding DNA: TGTGCCAGTAGTAAGTTAAGGGGCGAGCAGTACTTC.

The chain has TRBV19 and TRBJ1-5; TRBD1 agrees at 8 bases. Trimming cost V 10 bases and J 2 bases; bases outside gene matches: 7. The CDR3 is 14 residues long. Germline-derived CDR1 and CDR2 are LNHDA and SQIVND (reference sequence). The CDR3 loop reads CATKTGDGNQPQHF. Here the CDR3 DNA reads TGTGCCACCAAGACAGGGGACGGCAATCAGCCCCAGCATTTT.

This chain connects TRBV2 to TRBJ1-1; perhaps TRBD1 as D (5 bases). CDR3 length equals 15 residues. Germline V gene lookup returns CDR1 SNHLY and CDR2 FYNNEI. V lost 6 bases to trimming and J lost 5 bases, with 19 bases between them. CDR3 bases: TGTGCCAGCAGCACGGACTCCCCGGGGGGGACTGAAGCTTTCTTT. This encodes CASSTDSPGGTEAFF.

Here the CDR3 reads CASKPDTGGTYGYTF. The CDR3 DNA reads TGTGCCAGCAAGCCAGACACCGGGGGAACCTATGGCTACACCTTC. The chain has TRBV7-6 and TRBJ1-2, with D maybe TRBD1 (5 bases). The CDR3 has 15 residues. Germline assignment: CDR1 SGHVS and CDR2 FNYEAQ. V lost 7 bases to trimming and J lost 4 bases, with 19 bases between them.

The chain couples TRBV5-4 to TRBJ2-7; D gene ambiguous. CDR1 and CDR2 from the germline V gene are SGHNT and YYREEE (reference sequence). This CDR3 contains 15 residues. With 0 bases removed from V and 0 bases from J, the gap between germline ends came to 10 bases. CDR3 bases: TGTGCCAGCAGCTTGGACTGGTCGAGCTCCTACGAGCAGTACTTC. Translated, it gives CASSLDWSSSYEQYF.

This chain connects TRBV5-4 to TRBJ1-2; TRBD1 aligns across 9 bases. CDR3 length: 14 residues. Germline CDR1 is SGHNT and CDR2 is YYREEE (reference sequence). V lost 5 bases to trimming and J lost 2 bases; unmatched junction nucleotides: 4. CDR3 in DNA: TGTGCCAGCAGTCTGACAGGGGGGAACTATGGCTACACCTTC. Amino acid sequence: CASSLTGGNYGYTF.